This TCR beta chain was found in a study of post-analysis software for immune sequencing data. Points on this clonotype: As yet, its antigen is unknown.

General study findings and limits: Those samples that were prepared in the same batch co-clustered strongly by F measure. When compared against controls, multiple sclerosis patients showed significantly lower normalized Chao1 diversity. TRBV5-6, TRBV5-1 and TRBV20-1 belonged to a set of roughly five TRBV segments that were more frequent in patients than controls.

Germline CDR1 and CDR2: SQVTM and ANQGSEA. V was pared by 1 base and J by 6 bases, with 16 bases of the junction left unmatched. CDR3 size: 18 residues. Prepared libraries of TCR beta cDNA carried unique molecular identifiers. Some 500,000 cDNA molecules were obtained per 1 to 10 million input T cells. MiXCR, applied by TCRdb to the PCR reads, yields one record per CDR3 protein. This table has hundreds of thousands of distinct CDR3 sequences, about 60% appearing once. The sample taken for sequencing was blood. The clonotype comes from a girl aged 2-10 years with multiple sclerosis. The genes are TRBV29-1 and TRBJ2-1; 9 bases agree with TRBD2. The DNA for the CDR3 is TGCAGCGTTGAAGGGTGGCTAGCGGGAAGCTCCAGGAGCAATGAGCAGTTCTTC. Protein: CSVEGWLAGSSRSNEQFF.